Reported below is one T cell receptor beta chain. The antigen remains unidentified. The data derive from a study of T cell responses to AZD1222 COVID-19 vaccine. Study observations and caveats: It was only after the peak T cell response that any repertoires were sampled.

Clones were read by immunoSEQ multiplex PCR, and TCRdb kept only the in-frame ones, dropping some. The top ten clones hold about 6.9% of a sample with about 170,000 clones, approximately 90% of them seen once. Sequencing used peripheral blood, obtained on day 0 of AZD1222 vaccination. The receptor comes from an adult in good health.

The CDR3 nucleotides are TGCGCCAGCAGCCAAGATCCAGACAGGCAGCGGTCCATAAGAGCCTACAATGAGCAGTTCTTC. Its protein product is CASSQDPDRQRSIRAYNEQFF. The V call is TRBV4-1, the J call TRBJ2-1, with TRBD1 as a possible D gene (6 bases). The V gene lost 0 bases and the J gene lost 2 bases, with 26 bases spanning the gap. CDR1 MGHRA and CDR2 YSYEKL come from the germline V gene. The CDR3 has 21 amino acids.